A selection of T cell receptor beta chains follows, all from one sample in a study of post-analysis software for immune sequencing data. One entry per CDR3 protein results from TCRdb running MiXCR on the PCR reads. This table holds hundreds of thousands of distinct CDR3 sequences, roughly 38% found once. The sequencing input was blood. The receptors originated from a girl aged 5-17 years with multiple sclerosis. The CDR3 runs from the conserved cysteine through the conserved F or W. A D gene is named only where the DNA matches it firmly. The size field is filled for only some rows; it gives once, few, many or a size class.

CDR3aa,CDR3nt,j_gene,abundance,d_gene,v_gene
CASSLSDTQTTFF,TGTGCCAGCAGTCTATCGGACACCCAGACGACTTTCTTT,TRBJ1-1,-,-,TRBV12-3/TRBV12-4
CASSSQGARGANVLTF,TGTGCCAGCAGTTCCCAGGGGGCGCGGGGGGCCAACGTCCTGACTTTC,TRBJ2-6,-,TRBD1,TRBV6-2/TRBV6-3
CASSGVVLAGGRETQYF,TGTGCCAGCAGCGGAGTAGTACTAGCGGGGGGCAGGGAGACCCAGTACTTC,TRBJ2-5,many,TRBD2,TRBV7-2
CASSQRTDTLELAKNIQYF,TGTGCCAGCAGCCAAAGGACAGACACCTTAGAACTAGCCAAAAACATTCAGTACTTC,TRBJ2-4,-,-,TRBV7-2
CARRGGLNTEAFF,TGCGCCAGACGGGGGGGGTTGAACACTGAAGCTTTCTTT,TRBJ1-1,few,-,TRBV5-1
CASSYIKGSNTEAFF,TGTGCCAGCAGTTACATTAAGGGGTCGAACACTGAAGCTTTCTTT,TRBJ1-1,-,-,TRBV6-6
CARLAGNTDTQYF,TGTGCCAGGCTGGCAGGAAACACAGATACGCAGTATTTT,TRBJ2-3,-,-,TRBV2
CASSRAGTQYF,TGTGCCAGCAGCCGGGCCGGGACCCAGTACTTC,TRBJ2-5,few,-,TRBV12-3/TRBV12-4
CASSQDWGWAAKNIQYF,TGCGCCAGCAGCCAAGATTGGGGGTGGGCAGCCAAAAACATTCAGTACTTC,TRBJ2-4,few,-,TRBV4-1
CASRQPGRGNEQFF,TGCGCCAGCAGACAACCTGGGAGAGGAAATGAGCAGTTCTTC,TRBJ2-1,-,-,TRBV5-1
CASSQRGDYEQYF,TGCGCCAGCAGCCAGCGGGGGGACTACGAGCAGTACTTC,TRBJ2-7,-,TRBD2,TRBV4-1
CSARGATSEEETQYF,TGCAGTGCTAGAGGGGCGACCTCGGAGGAAGAGACCCAGTACTTC,TRBJ2-5,-,-,TRBV20-1
CSVARLFGETQYF,TGCAGCGTAGCACGACTCTTCGGAGAGACCCAGTACTTC,TRBJ2-5,many,-,TRBV29-1
CASSSSSGTPYYNEQFF,TGTGCCAGCAGTTCATCCTCCGGGACACCCTATTACAATGAGCAGTTCTTC,TRBJ2-1,few,-,TRBV27
CASSIASTTEAFF,TGTGCCAGTAGTATAGCCTCGACCACTGAAGCTTTCTTT,TRBJ1-1,-,-,TRBV19
CASKTGGVWDYGYTF,TGTGCCAGCAAGACAGGGGGTGTTTGGGACTATGGCTACACCTTC,TRBJ1-2,-,TRBD1,TRBV2
CASSLKAGGYNEQYF,TGTGCCAGCAGCTTAAAAGCGGGGGGGTACAATGAGCAGTACTTC,TRBJ2-7,-,TRBD2,TRBV7-3
CASSLGSGADTQYF,TGTGCCAGCAGTTTAGGTAGCGGGGCGGATACGCAGTATTTT,TRBJ2-3,-,TRBD2,TRBV12-3/TRBV12-4
CASSPRLAGGLPETQYF,TGTGCCAGCAGCCCGAGACTAGCGGGGGGGCTTCCGGAGACCCAGTACTTC,TRBJ2-5,-,TRBD2,TRBV7-9
CASSLTTGQGIEETQYF,TGTGCCAGCAGCTTAACCACGGGACAGGGTATTGAAGAGACCCAGTACTTC,TRBJ2-5,few,TRBD1,TRBV7-9
CASSSPRGRETQYF,TGCGCCAGCAGCTCACCTCGGGGGAGGGAGACCCAGTACTTC,TRBJ2-5,-,-,TRBV5-1
CASRGSKSVEQYF,TGTGCCAGCAGGGGAAGCAAGAGTGTCGAGCAGTACTTC,TRBJ2-7,-,-,TRBV6-1
CASSQTPGGGDYEQYF,TGTGCCAGCAGCCAAACCCCCGGCGGGGGGGACTACGAGCAGTACTTC,TRBJ2-7,few,TRBD2,TRBV3-1
CASSFARVEGYTF,TGTGCCAGCAGTTTTGCCAGGGTCGAGGGCTACACCTTC,TRBJ1-2,-,-,TRBV12-3/TRBV12-4
CASSTPGIVGYTF,TGTGCCAGCAGTACCCCAGGGATAGTTGGCTACACCTTC,TRBJ1-2,-,-,TRBV6-5
CASSLARSGGNNEQFF,TGTGCCAGCAGTTTAGCGCGAAGCGGGGGGAACAATGAGCAGTTCTTC,TRBJ2-1,few,TRBD2,TRBV12-3/TRBV12-4
CASSERQGSVTEAFF,TGTGCCAGCAGTGAGCGGCAGGGTTCTGTAACTGAAGCTTTCTTT,TRBJ1-1,few,-,TRBV25-1
CASSPEATRGYGYTF,TGTGCCAGCAGCCCAGAGGCGACTCGAGGCTATGGCTACACCTTC,TRBJ1-2,-,-,TRBV7-9
CASSHGQGMKSEQYF,TGTGCCAGCAGCCACGGACAGGGGATGAAAAGCGAGCAGTACTTC,TRBJ2-7,-,TRBD1,TRBV7-6
CASSLAHTQETQYF,TGTGCCAGCAGTTTAGCGCACACCCAAGAGACCCAGTACTTC,TRBJ2-5,few,-,TRBV12-3/TRBV12-4
CASSSMGQGTNGYTF,TGTGCCAGCAGCTCAATGGGACAGGGGACGAATGGCTACACCTTC,TRBJ1-2,few,TRBD1,TRBV6-2/TRBV6-3
CASSERSFSYEQYF,TGTGCCAGCAGTGAACGGAGTTTTTCCTACGAGCAGTACTTC,TRBJ2-7,-,-,TRBV6-1
CASSYPGLQYF,TGTGCCAGCAGTTACCCGGGACTTCAGTACTTC,TRBJ2-5,few,-,TRBV6-2/TRBV6-3
CASSSSVSEETQYF,TGTGCCAGCAGCTCATCGGTCTCTGAAGAGACCCAGTACTTC,TRBJ2-5,-,-,TRBV5-5
CASSGTAIRGYTF,TGTGCCAGCAGTGGGACAGCCATCCGGGGCTACACCTTC,TRBJ1-2,-,-,TRBV6-1
CASSFPNPNTGELFF,TGTGCCAGCAGCTTTCCTAACCCGAACACCGGGGAGCTGTTTTTT,TRBJ2-2,-,-,TRBV7-2
CASSSFGGPQPQHF,TGTGCCAGCAGCTCCTTTGGGGGCCCTCAGCCCCAGCATTTT,TRBJ1-5,few,-,TRBV7-9
CASSVPWGSYEQYF,TGTGCCAGCAGTGTCCCTTGGGGTTCCTACGAGCAGTACTTC,TRBJ2-7,-,-,TRBV6-1
CASRAPGRKQADTQYF,TGCGCCAGCAGAGCCCCGGGACGCAAGCAGGCAGATACGCAGTATTTT,TRBJ2-3,-,-,TRBV5-1
CASSEARRRSGIYNSPLHF,TGTGCCAGCAGTGAAGCGCGTCGGCGGTCAGGGATTTATAATTCACCCCTCCACTTT,TRBJ1-6,few,-,TRBV2
CASSQAAGEAFF,TGTGCCAGCAGCCAAGCTGCAGGGGAAGCTTTCTTT,TRBJ1-1,few,-,TRBV3-1
CASSLNGQPQHF,TGTGCCAGCAGCTTAAACGGGCAGCCCCAGCATTTT,TRBJ1-5,-,-,TRBV7-9
CSVAADSGDFTQYF,TGCAGCGTTGCGGCCGACTCGGGTGACTTTACGCAGTATTTT,TRBJ2-3,-,-,TRBV29-1
CASSPAAPGEKLFF,TGTGCCAGCAGCCCTGCGGCCCCGGGGGAAAAACTGTTTTTT,TRBJ1-4,-,-,TRBV5-6
CASSFNDAEQFF,TGTGCCAGCAGTTTCAACGACGCTGAGCAGTTCTTC,TRBJ2-1,-,-,TRBV12-3/TRBV12-4
CASSGGGGAYNEQFF,TGTGCCAGCAGCGGCGGCGGGGGGGCCTACAATGAGCAGTTCTTC,TRBJ2-1,few,TRBD2,TRBV7-2
CASSLFQNSPLHF,TGTGCCAGCAGCTTATTTCAGAATTCACCCCTCCACTTT,TRBJ1-6,-,-,TRBV7-9
CSAKRTSGATDTQYF,TGCAGTGCTAAAAGGACTAGCGGGGCGACAGATACGCAGTATTTT,TRBJ2-3,-,TRBD2,TRBV20-1
CATSRGSYQPQHF,TGTGCCACCAGCCGGGGGAGCTATCAGCCCCAGCATTTT,TRBJ1-5,few,-,TRBV24-1
CASSARQGNNEQYF,TGCGCCAGCAGCGCTCGACAGGGGAACAACGAGCAGTACTTC,TRBJ2-7,-,TRBD1,TRBV5-1
CASSLTTGTGAYEQYF,TGTGCCAGCAGTTTAACCACCGGGACAGGGGCCTACGAGCAGTACTTC,TRBJ2-7,-,TRBD1,TRBV28